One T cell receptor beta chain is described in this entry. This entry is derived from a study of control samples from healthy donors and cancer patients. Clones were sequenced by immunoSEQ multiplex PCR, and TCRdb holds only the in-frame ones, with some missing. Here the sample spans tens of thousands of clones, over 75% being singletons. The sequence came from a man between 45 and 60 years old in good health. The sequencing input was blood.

CDR3 DNA sequence: TGTGCCTGGAGTGGACTAGCGGGCCGTCGGAATGAGCAGTTCTTC. Protein sequence: CAWSGLAGRRNEQFF. The V and J genes are TRBV30 and TRBJ2-1; the match to TRBD2 covers 10 bases. The CDR3 contains 15 residues. J was trimmed by 7 bases and V by 1 base; bases with no gene match: 7. The germline V gene encodes CDR1 GTSNPN and CDR2 SVGIG (reference sequence).